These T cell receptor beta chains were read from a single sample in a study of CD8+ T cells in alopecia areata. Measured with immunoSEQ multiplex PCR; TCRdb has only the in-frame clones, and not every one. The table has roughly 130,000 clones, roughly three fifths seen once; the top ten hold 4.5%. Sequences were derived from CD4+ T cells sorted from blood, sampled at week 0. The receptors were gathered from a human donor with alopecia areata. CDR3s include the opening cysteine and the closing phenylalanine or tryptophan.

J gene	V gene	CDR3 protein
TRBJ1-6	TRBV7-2	CASSRGQGYSPLHF
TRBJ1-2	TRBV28	CASSSGTGGLYGYTF
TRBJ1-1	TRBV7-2	CASSLGMGGDTEAFF
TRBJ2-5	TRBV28	CASSAFKYQETQYF
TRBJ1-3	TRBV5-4	CASSLKGIGSGNTIYF
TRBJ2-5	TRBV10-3	CAISEAPPMGAGTETQYF
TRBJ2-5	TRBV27	CASAGSARKETQYF
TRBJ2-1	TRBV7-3	CASSLILGGVNEQFF
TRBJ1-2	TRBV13	CASSPRKGRYGYTF
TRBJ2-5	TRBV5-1	CASSLADKGGETQYF
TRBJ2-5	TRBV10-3	CAISGFTGGRKTQYF
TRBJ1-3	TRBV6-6	CASSYSRRGGGGTIYF
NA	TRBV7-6	CASSLGQGWHEQYF
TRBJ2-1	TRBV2	CASIRLAALNEQFF
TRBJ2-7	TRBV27	CAILSGYYEQYF
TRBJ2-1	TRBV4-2	CASSQDYRAHVGEQFF
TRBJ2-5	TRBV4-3	CASSQEGWGGETQYF
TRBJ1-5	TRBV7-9	CASSFQGALGQPQHF
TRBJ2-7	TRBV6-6	CASSYQWGPGGEQYF
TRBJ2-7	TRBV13	CASSYLGLAYEQYF
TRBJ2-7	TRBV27	CASSLMGQGATEQYF
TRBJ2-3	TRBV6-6	CASSARRTDTQYF
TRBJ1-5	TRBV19	CASTTSVGNNQPQHF
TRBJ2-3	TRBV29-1	CSVGPGGTDTQYF
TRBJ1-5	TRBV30	CAWSVDRSFQPQHF
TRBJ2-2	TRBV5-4	CASSAVRGLASNTGELFF
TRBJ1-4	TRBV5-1	CASSFRQGGEKLFF
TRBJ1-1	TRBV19	CATTTHRRGDTEAFF
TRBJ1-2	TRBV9	CASSVEPDNYGYTF
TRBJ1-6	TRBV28	CASSLRERNSPLHF
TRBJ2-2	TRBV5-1	CASSLYGTDNTGELFF
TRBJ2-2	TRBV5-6	CASSKTNPGQRTGELFF
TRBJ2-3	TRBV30	CAWSLTSGIADTQYF
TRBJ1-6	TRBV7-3	CASGPGGGTPLHF
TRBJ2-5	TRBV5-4	CASSWGSPGQETQYF
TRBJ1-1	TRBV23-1	CASSLQGKCTEAFF
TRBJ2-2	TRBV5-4	CASSSSISVTGELFF
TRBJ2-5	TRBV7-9	CASSLARQGGHQETQYF
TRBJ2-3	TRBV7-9	CASSFGTLLEVTDTQYF
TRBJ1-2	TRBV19	CASSRDARENGYTF
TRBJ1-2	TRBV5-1	CASSPGEGYGYTF
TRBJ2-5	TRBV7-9	CASSSGTGEETQYF
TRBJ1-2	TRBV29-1	CSVERGRGQGNGYTF
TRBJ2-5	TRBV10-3	CAISGGTGQETQYF
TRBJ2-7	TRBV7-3	CASSHTGDEQYF
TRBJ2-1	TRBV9	CASSAPLYNEQFF
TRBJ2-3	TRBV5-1	CASTLGGSSSTDTQYF
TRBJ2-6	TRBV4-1	CASSQEGQSSGANVLTF
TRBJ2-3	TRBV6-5	CASSYGRWASTDTQYF
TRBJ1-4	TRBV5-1	CASSGSTGLDEKLFF
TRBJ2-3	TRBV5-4	CASSSDGTSIHTDTQYF
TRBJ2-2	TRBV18	CASSPIQTGEVHTGELFF
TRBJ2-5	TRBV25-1	CASSESQGGHETQYF
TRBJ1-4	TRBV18	CASSLPAGTEEKLFF
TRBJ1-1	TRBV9	CASSAINGQGSEAFF
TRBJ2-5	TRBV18	CASSPTQGQLETQYF
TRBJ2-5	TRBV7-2	CASSPRVWETQYF
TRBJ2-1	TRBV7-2	CASSSDPSYNEQFF
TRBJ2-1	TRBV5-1	CASSLEAGSYNEQFF
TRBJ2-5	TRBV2	CASSGMRTQYF